The 22 T cell receptor beta chains below all came from one sample that was sequenced in a study of PD-L1 blockade in urothelial cancer (dated by TCRdb to 2016 to 2017). The label giving this sample's time point can be read as: peripheral blood 6 weeks after treatment start. Receptor amplification or capture employed the immunoSEQ multiplex PCR assay. TCRdb limited this immuneACCESS table to in-frame rearrangements with V and J called. A share of clones is missing; checked studies link under half to unresolved V genes, and the rest is unexplained. The table for this sample lists more than 90,000 clones; 83% of them were counted only once. Under 10% of the sample is taken by the ten largest. The sample in question was PBMCs, obtained around atezolizumab (anti-PD-L1) treatment. The receptors here all came from a man aged 70 or older with urothelial cancer.

V gene TRBV4-2 combines with J gene TRBJ1-2; TRBD1 is a possible D gene (6 bases). Germline V gene data show CDR1 as LGHNA and CDR2 as YNFKEQ. V was clipped by 0 bases and J by 5 bases, with 13 bases between them. This CDR3 comprises 15 residues. DNA for the CDR3: TGTGCCAGCAGCCAAGAAGGGGGAAGTGGTTATGGCTACACCTTC. This sequence encodes CASSQEGGSGYGYTF.

The V and J genes are TRBV5-1 and TRBJ2-3; TRBD1 matches at 7 bases. The CDR3 consists of 16 residues. V lost 4 bases to trimming and J lost 6 bases; unmatched junction nucleotides: 14. CDR1 is SGHRS, CDR2 YFSETQ, per germline. CDR3 amino acids: CASSPGYEGAWDTQYF. In nucleotides, the CDR3 is TGCGCCAGCAGCCCAGGGTACGAGGGGGCATGGGATACGCAGTATTTT.

The V call is TRBV11-1, the J call TRBJ1-1; D uncertain. Germline-derived CDR1 and CDR2 are SGHAT and FQDESV (reference sequence). This CDR3 comprises 14 residues. V lost 6 bases and J lost 1, with 12 bases in between. CDR3 DNA: TGTGCCAGCAGTCCCACGAGGGCGAACACTGAAGCTTTCTTT. Translation gives CASSPTRANTEAFF.

In its sample, this clone was seen many times. The chain joins TRBV20-1 to TRBJ2-1, with D perhaps matching TRBD1 (6 bases). Germline V gene data show CDR1 as DFQATT and CDR2 as SNEGSKA (reference sequence). The CDR3 extends over 11 amino acids. V was trimmed by 4 bases and J by 7 bases, leaving 8 bases between them. The CDR3: CSANQGNEQFF. CDR3 in DNA: TGCAGTGCTAATCAGGGGAATGAGCAGTTCTTC.

The rearrangement links TRBV5-1 to TRBJ2-5; 8 bases match TRBD2. CDR1 and CDR2 from the germline V gene are SGHRS and YFSETQ. Losses at the gene ends were 5 bases for V and 1 base for J; bases not matched to a gene: 10. This CDR3 has 16 amino acids. The CDR3 DNA is TGCGCCAGCAGTTCTCCGCTAGCGGGTGTCCAAGAGACCCAGTACTTC. It codes for CASSSPLAGVQETQYF.

The genes are TRBV7-2 and TRBJ1-2, with D perhaps TRBD1 (5 bases). Germline-derived CDR1 and CDR2 are SGHTA and FQGNSA. This CDR3 has 16 amino acids. V was clipped by 6 bases and J by 4 bases, with 21 bases between them. This chain's CDR3 is CASSRDSIIPFYGYTF. For the CDR3, the DNA is TGTGCCAGCAGTAGGGACTCAATCATCCCGTTCTATGGCTACACCTTC.

This chain connects TRBV7-7 to TRBJ2-3, with a tentative D call TRBD1 (5 bases). This CDR3 has 14 residues. CDR1 and CDR2 from the germline V gene are SSHAT and FNYEAQ (reference sequence). Trimming cost V 5 bases and J 0 bases, with 9 bases left between them. The CDR3 DNA follows: TGTGCCAGCAGCCCGGACATCAGCACAGATACGCAGTATTTT. Translated, it gives CASSPDISTDTQYF.

V gene TRBV10-3 combines with J gene TRBJ1-2; TRBD1 agrees at 10 bases. V was pared by 6 bases and J by 8 bases, with 6 bases of the junction left unmatched. This CDR3 has 13 residues. Per germline, CDR1 ENHRY and CDR2 SYGVKD. CDR3 DNA: TGTGCCATCAGCCCGGACAGGGGGGGCGGCTACACCTTC. Its translation is CAISPDRGGGYTF.

The rearrangement links TRBV2 to TRBJ2-5; 12 nucleotides match TRBD2. The CDR3 has 18 residues. The trim removed 3 bases at V and 0 bases at J, leaving 8 bases unmatched. Germline CDR1 is SNHLY and CDR2 is FYNNEI. CDR3 sequence reads: CASSDMGLAGGYQETQYF. For the CDR3, the DNA is TGTGCCAGCAGTGACATGGGACTAGCGGGCGGTTACCAAGAGACCCAGTACTTC.

A single count supports this clone. The rearrangement joins TRBV6-1 to TRBJ2-5, with 7 bases lining up with TRBD1. Germline lookup yields CDR1 MNHNS and CDR2 SASEGT. The junction had 6 bases not matched to a gene; V was cut back by 1 base and J by 4 bases. The CDR3 loop spans 15 amino acids. The CDR3 sequence: CASSEGRQGVETQYF. CDR3 coding DNA: TGTGCCAGCAGTGAAGGGCGGCAGGGGGTAGAGACCCAGTACTTC.

V is TRBV4-3 and J is TRBJ2-1, with D tentatively TRBD1 (6 bases). V lost 3 bases and J 4 bases, leaving 25 bases between the germline ends. Germline CDR1 LGHNA, CDR2 YSLEER. The CDR3 sequence is 19 residues long. In DNA form, the CDR3 reads TGCGCCAGCAGCCAGACCACCCCCGGAACAGGGAATACATACAATGAGCAGTTCTTC. Amino acid sequence: CASSQTTPGTGNTYNEQFF.

J is TRBJ2-3 and V is TRBV7-9, with 7 bases aligning to TRBD2. The CDR3 has 17 amino acids. Germline lookup yields CDR1 SEHNR and CDR2 FQNEAQ (reference sequence). V shed 5 bases, J shed 4 bases, and the junction held 15 bases outside the gene matches. The CDR3 is CASSPKGSGEDADTQYF. The CDR3, as DNA: TGTGCCAGCAGCCCAAAAGGGAGCGGGGAGGACGCAGATACGCAGTATTTT.

This clone was recorded once. The chain joins TRBV5-8 to TRBJ2-2; D remains unclear. The germline V gene encodes CDR1 SGHTS and CDR2 YDEGEE. V was clipped by 1 base and J by 1 base, with 5 bases between them. The CDR3 length is 14 residues. The CDR3: CASSLPGNTGELFF. DNA for the CDR3: TGTGCCAGCAGCTTGCCAGGGAACACCGGGGAGCTGTTTTTT.

This clone was counted a few times. The chain uses TRBV5-4 and TRBJ2-7, with D perhaps TRBD2 (5 bases). Germline CDR1 SGHNT, CDR2 YYREEE (reference sequence). CDR3 size: 10 residues. V gave up 5 bases and J gave up 7 bases, with 7 bases separating them. The CDR3 DNA is TGTGCCAGCAGTCCGGGGGAGCAGTACTTC. As protein: CASSPGEQYF.

V and J are TRBV11-2 and TRBJ1-3, with D perhaps matching TRBD1 (5 bases). Per germline, CDR1 SGHAT and CDR2 FQNNGV. The CDR3 sequence is 15 residues long. V gave up 6 bases and J gave up 2 bases, with 14 bases separating them. CDR3: CASSPLSGAGNTIYF. The CDR3 DNA is TGTGCCAGCAGTCCCCTCTCGGGGGCTGGAAACACCATATATTTT.

The V call is TRBV2, the J call TRBJ1-5; D gene unclear. This CDR3 has 14 amino acids. V dropped 1 base and J dropped 0 bases, with 4 bases sitting between them. Germline CDR1 SNHLY, CDR2 FYNNEI. CDR3 region: CASSEDYSNQPQHF. Here the CDR3 DNA reads TGTGCCAGCAGTGAAGATTATAGCAATCAGCCCCAGCATTTT.

V usage is TRBV2 and J usage is TRBJ2-5; the D gene is possibly TRBD1 (5 bases). Germline CDR1 reads SNHLY; CDR2 reads FYNNEI. The CDR3 totals 11 residues. V was clipped by 8 bases and J by 3 bases, with 7 bases between them. The chain's CDR3 is CASRREETQYF. The CDR3 bases are TGTGCCAGCCGCAGGGAAGAGACCCAGTACTTC.

The chain recombines TRBV11-3 with TRBJ2-1, with 8 bases matching TRBD1. The V segment lost 2 bases and the J segment 4 bases; nucleotides outside the gene matches: 4. The CDR3 sequence is 15 residues long. Germline CDR1 and CDR2: SGHNT and YENEEA. In nucleotides, the CDR3 is TGTGCCAGCAGCTTACGGACAGGGTTTTACAATGAGCAGTTCTTC. This gives the protein CASSLRTGFYNEQFF.

The V gene is TRBV5-6, the J gene TRBJ2-5; 10 bases line up with TRBD1. CDR3 size: 14 residues. V lost 4 bases to trimming and J lost 5 bases; unmatched junction nucleotides: 5. The V gene's germline CDR1 is SGHDT and CDR2 YYEEEE. CDR3 bases: TGTGCCAGCAGCCTGACAGGGGGCGGGGAGACCCAGTACTTC. Amino acids: CASSLTGGGETQYF.

This clone was counted once. J is TRBJ1-5 and V is TRBV18; D call uncertain. The V end was cut by 2 bases, the J end by 3 bases, with 8 bases between. There are 14 residues in the CDR3. Germline V gene data show CDR1 as KGHSH and CDR2 as LQKENI. The CDR3 region is CASSPSGNNQPQHF. CDR3 in DNA: TGTGCCAGCTCACCATCGGGGAACAATCAGCCCCAGCATTTT.

This clone has just one count. The V call is TRBV6-1, the J call TRBJ1-5, with D perhaps matching TRBD1 (5 bases). The CDR3 totals 15 residues. CDR1 and CDR2 from the germline V gene are MNHNS and SASEGT. Between the trimmed V and J ends, which lost 6 bases and 3 bases, there was a span of 15 bases. The CDR3 DNA reads as TGTGCCAGCAGGAAATTACAGGCGGTCAATCAGCCCCAGCATTTT. Its translation: CASRKLQAVNQPQHF.

The gene calls are TRBV11-2 and TRBJ2-7; TRBD1 matches 10 bases. Trimming took 5 bases from V and 4 from J; bases not matched to a gene: 5. The CDR3 spans 14 residues. Per the germline V gene, CDR1 is SGHAT and CDR2 is FQNNGV. The CDR3 region is CASSLRDRGYEQYF. The CDR3 DNA sequence: TGTGCCAGCAGCCTCCGGGACAGGGGATACGAGCAGTACTTC.